This T cell receptor (beta chain) was profiled in a study of blood T cell repertoires in COVID-19. Study summary: From the United States, Italy and Spain came samples of acute and convalescent COVID-19. PBMCs, B-cell-depleted T cells, or T cells were the source of the cDNA or gDNA that made up the material.

The V end was cut by 4 bases, the J end by 6 bases, with 15 bases between. The CDR3 runs to 14 residues. The germline V gene has CDR1 SEHNR and CDR2 FQNEAQ (reference sequence). Authors' analysis steps: Reference gene primer amplification yielded estimated nucleated cell counts. The protocol was immunoSEQ multiplex PCR, while the TCRdb copy is restricted to in-frame clones and leaves out a portion. Clone size and the V and J calls come from that table; the DNA yielded D and trimming. Among about 80,000 clones listed, about 78% were seen once. The chain couples TRBV7-9 to TRBJ1-2; D may be TRBD1 (6 bases). The receptor was derived from a human donor in a cohort sampled during active COVID-19. The specimen sequenced was peripheral blood. CDR3 protein: CASSSAGGADGYTF. DNA of the CDR3: TGTGCCAGCAGCTCCGCGGGGGGGGCGGATGGCTACACCTTC.